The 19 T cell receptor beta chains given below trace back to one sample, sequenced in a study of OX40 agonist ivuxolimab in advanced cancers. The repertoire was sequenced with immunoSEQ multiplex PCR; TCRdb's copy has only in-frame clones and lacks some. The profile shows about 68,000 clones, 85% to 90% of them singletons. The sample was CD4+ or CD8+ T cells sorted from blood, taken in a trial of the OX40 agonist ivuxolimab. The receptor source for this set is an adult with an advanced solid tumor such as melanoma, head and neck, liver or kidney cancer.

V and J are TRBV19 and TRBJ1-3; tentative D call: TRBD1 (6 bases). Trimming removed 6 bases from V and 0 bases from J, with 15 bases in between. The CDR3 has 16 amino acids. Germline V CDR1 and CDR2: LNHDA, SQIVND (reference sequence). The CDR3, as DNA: TGTGCCAGTAGCACTTCGACAGGAACCTCTGGAAACACCATATATTTT. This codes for CASSTSTGTSGNTIYF.

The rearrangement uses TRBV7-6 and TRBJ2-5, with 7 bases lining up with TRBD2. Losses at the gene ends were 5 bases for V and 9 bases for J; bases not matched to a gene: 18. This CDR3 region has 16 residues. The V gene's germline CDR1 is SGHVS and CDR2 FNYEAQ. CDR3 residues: CASSPRTSDSSLAQYF. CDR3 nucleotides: TGTGCCAGCAGCCCGAGGACTAGTGACAGCTCGTTGGCCCAGTACTTC.

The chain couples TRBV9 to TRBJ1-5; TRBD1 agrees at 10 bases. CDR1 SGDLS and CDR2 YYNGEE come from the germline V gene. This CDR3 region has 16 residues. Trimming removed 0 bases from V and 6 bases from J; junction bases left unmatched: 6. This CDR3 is CASSVAKGTGVQPQHF. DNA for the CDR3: TGTGCCAGCAGCGTAGCGAAAGGGACAGGGGTTCAGCCCCAGCATTTT.

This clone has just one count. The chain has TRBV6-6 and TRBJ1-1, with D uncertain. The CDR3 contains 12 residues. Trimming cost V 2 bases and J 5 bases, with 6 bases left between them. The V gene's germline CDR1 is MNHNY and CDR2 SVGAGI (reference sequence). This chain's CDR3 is CASSYGLTEAFF. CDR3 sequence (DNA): TGTGCCAGCAGTTACGGTTTAACTGAAGCTTTCTTT.

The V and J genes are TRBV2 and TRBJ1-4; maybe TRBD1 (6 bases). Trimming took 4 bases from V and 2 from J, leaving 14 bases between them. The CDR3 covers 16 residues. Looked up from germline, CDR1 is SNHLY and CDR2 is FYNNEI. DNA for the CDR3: TGTGCCAGCAGTGCCGGACAGTCTGGTACTAATGAAAAACTGTTTTTT. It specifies CASSAGQSGTNEKLFF.

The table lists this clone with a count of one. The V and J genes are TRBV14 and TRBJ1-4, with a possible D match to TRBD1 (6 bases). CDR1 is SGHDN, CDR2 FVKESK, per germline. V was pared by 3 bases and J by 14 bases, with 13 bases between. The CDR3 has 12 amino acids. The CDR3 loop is CASSHGGTKLFF. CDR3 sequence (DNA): TGTGCCAGCAGCCACGGCGGGACAAAGCTGTTTTTT.

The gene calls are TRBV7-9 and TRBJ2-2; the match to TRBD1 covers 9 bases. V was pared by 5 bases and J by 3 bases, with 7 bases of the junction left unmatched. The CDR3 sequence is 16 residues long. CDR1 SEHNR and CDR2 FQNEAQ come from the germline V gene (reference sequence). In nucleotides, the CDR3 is TGTGCCAGCAGCGCCGACAGGGGGATACACACCGGGGAGCTGTTTTTT. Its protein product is CASSADRGIHTGELFF. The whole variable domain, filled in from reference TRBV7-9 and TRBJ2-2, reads DTGVSQNPRHKITKRGQNVTFRCDPISEHNRLYWYRQTLGQGPEFLTYFQNEAQLEKSRLLSDRFSAERPKGSFSTLEIQRTEQGDSAMYLCASSADRGIHTGELFFGEGSRLTVL.

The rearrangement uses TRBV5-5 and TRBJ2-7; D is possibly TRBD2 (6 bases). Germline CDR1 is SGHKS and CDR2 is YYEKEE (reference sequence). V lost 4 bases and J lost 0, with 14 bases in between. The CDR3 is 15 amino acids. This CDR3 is CASSRPGVPSYEQYF. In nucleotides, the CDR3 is TGTGCCAGCAGCCGACCGGGAGTCCCCTCCTACGAGCAGTACTTC.

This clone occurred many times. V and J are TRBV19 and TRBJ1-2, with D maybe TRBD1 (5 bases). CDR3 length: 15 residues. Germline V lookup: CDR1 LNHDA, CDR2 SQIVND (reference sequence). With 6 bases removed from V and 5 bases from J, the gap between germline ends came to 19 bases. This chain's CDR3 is CASRPRQSQGYGYTF. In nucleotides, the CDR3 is TGTGCCAGTAGACCTAGACAGTCGCAAGGGTATGGCTACACCTTC.

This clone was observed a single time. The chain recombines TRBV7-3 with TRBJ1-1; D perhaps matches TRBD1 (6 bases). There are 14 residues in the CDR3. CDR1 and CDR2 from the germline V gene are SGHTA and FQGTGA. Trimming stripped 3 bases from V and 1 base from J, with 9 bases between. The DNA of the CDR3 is TGTGCCAGCAGCTTCGGGGGGGCGAACACTGAAGCTTTCTTT. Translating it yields CASSFGGANTEAFF.

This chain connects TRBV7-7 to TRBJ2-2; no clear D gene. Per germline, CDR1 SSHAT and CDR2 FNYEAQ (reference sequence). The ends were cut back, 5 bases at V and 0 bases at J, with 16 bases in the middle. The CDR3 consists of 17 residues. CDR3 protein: CASSPVPPPTNTGELFF. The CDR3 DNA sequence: TGTGCCAGCAGCCCCGTTCCCCCCCCCACGAACACCGGGGAGCTGTTTTTT.

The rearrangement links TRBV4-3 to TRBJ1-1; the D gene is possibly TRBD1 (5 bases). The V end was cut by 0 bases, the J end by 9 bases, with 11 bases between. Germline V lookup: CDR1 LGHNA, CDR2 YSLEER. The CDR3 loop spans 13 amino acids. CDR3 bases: TGCGCCAGCAGCCAAGATCGGAGGGGTCAAGCTTTCTTT. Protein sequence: CASSQDRRGQAFF.

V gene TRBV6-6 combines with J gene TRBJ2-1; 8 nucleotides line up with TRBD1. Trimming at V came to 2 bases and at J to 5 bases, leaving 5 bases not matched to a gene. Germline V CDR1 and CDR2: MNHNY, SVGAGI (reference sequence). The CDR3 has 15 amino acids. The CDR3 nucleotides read TGTGCCAGCAGTTACCCAGGGGGCCCGGACAATGAGCAGTTCTTC. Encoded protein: CASSYPGGPDNEQFF.

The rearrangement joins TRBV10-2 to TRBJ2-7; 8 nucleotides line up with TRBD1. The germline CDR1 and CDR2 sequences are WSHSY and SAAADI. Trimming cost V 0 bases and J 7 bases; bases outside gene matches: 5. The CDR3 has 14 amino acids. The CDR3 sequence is CASSESDRVGEQYF. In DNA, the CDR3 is TGCGCCAGCAGTGAGTCGGACAGGGTCGGTGAGCAGTACTTC.

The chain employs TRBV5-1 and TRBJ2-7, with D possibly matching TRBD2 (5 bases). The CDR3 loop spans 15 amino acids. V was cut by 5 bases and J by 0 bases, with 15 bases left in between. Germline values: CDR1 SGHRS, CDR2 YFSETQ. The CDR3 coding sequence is TGCGCCAGCAGGCCCCGTAGTGAGGGCTCCTACGAGCAGTACTTC. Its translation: CASRPRSEGSYEQYF.

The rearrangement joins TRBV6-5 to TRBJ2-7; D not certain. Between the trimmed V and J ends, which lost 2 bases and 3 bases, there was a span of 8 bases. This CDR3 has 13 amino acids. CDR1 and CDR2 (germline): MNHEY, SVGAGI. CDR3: CASSYGRYYEQYF. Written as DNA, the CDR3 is TGTGCCAGCAGTTACGGGCGGTACTACGAGCAGTACTTC.

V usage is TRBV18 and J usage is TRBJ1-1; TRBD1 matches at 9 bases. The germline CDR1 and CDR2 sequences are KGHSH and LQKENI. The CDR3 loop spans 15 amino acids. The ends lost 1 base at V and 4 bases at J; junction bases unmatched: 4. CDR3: CASSPLGQGGTEAFF. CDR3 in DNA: TGTGCCAGCTCACCACTGGGACAGGGAGGCACTGAAGCTTTCTTT.

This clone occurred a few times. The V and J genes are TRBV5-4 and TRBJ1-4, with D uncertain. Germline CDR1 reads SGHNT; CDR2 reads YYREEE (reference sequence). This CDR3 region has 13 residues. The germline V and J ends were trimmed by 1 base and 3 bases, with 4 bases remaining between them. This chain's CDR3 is CASSLLPNEKLFF. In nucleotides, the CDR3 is TGTGCCAGCAGCTTGCTGCCTAATGAAAAACTGTTTTTT.

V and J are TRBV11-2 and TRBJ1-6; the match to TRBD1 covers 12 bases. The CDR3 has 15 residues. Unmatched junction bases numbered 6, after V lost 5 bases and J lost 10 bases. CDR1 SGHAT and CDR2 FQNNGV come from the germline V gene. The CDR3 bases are TGTGCCAGCAGCGCCCGGGACAGGGGGCGGTCACCCCTCCACTTT. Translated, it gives CASSARDRGRSPLHF.